The sequence of this T cell receptor (beta chain) was determined in a study of blood T cell repertoires in COVID-19. About the study: Specimens from acute and convalescent COVID-19 originated in the United States, Italy and Spain. T cells, B-cell-depleted T cells, or PBMCs provided the cDNA or gDNA that served as material.

Sequencing used immunoSEQ multiplex PCR; TCRdb keeps in-frame clones, though not all of them. Among 450,000 to 500,000 clones listed, approximately 90% were seen once. Between the trimmed V and J ends, which lost 4 bases and 8 bases, there was a span of 14 bases. Germline V gene lookup returns CDR1 MNHEY and CDR2 SMNVEV (reference sequence). This CDR3 has 14 residues. Participants were aged about 18 to 100 years from roughly 25 US areas. Self-reported history from a screening survey and questionnaire set each donor's cohort. The clonotype comes from a woman aged 55 to 70 who had recovered from COVID-19. V and J are TRBV27 and TRBJ1-4, with D perhaps TRBD1 (5 bases). Sequences were obtained from PBMCs or T cells enriched from blood (not recorded which). For the CDR3, the DNA is TGTGCCAGCAGTTCAGACAGACGGATCGAAAAACTGTTTTTT. Translated, it gives CASSSDRRIEKLFF.